This T cell receptor (beta chain) was captured in a study of T cell responses to AZD1222 COVID-19 vaccine. About the research overall: Second-dose intervals near 4 or 12 weeks were combined.

V was pared by 1 base and J by 0 bases, with 6 bases of the junction left unmatched. The CDR3 runs 16 residues. Germline CDR1 and CDR2: SGHKS and YYEKEE (reference sequence). TCRdb's table, derived via immunoSEQ multiplex PCR, lists solely in-frame clones and lacks some. This sample yields 98,000 or so clones, of which over 90% are seen a single time; approximately 4.7% belongs to the top ten. General observations from the study: Clonal diversity was possibly underestimated, and white British individuals and females predominated among donors. At 160-218 and 743-854, vaccine-associated CD4 TCRs were dominant, and they spanned spike. The peak T cell response came first, and repertoires were sampled only after it.

On this clone: What it recognizes is unknown.

This specimen was peripheral blood, taken on day 0 of AZD1222 vaccination. This sequence originates from an adult in good health. V and J are TRBV5-5 and TRBJ1-1; 7 nucleotides line up with TRBD1. This CDR3 reads CASSLSQGGMNTEAFF. The CDR3 coding sequence is TGTGCCAGCAGCTTGTCGCAGGGGGGTATGAACACTGAAGCTTTCTTT.